This TCR beta chain emerged from a study of T-cell reconstitution after alpha-beta-depleted transplantation in children. Study-wide points: Surviving recipient T cells and thymic progenitors underlay high day-60 TCRbeta diversity in some patients. The origin of alpha-beta T cells about two months after transplant was reportedly several hundred expanded graft clones. T-cell counts and diversity at one year post-transplant came mainly from newly produced T cells.

A library of TCRbeta sequences, prepared with unique molecular identifiers, was generated. TCRdb reprocessed the PCR reads with MiXCR, giving one entry per CDR3 protein. The table has approximately 430,000 distinct CDR3 sequences, about 16% seen once. This clonotype was observed a handful of times. The antigen is undetermined. This CDR3 is 16 amino acids long. V shed 3 bases and J 9 bases; nucleotides not matched to a gene: 13. The V and J genes are TRBV12-3 or TRBV12-4 and TRBJ2-2; 7 bases are shared with TRBD2. This material consisted of PBMCs, mostly from graft donor cells, taken 360 days after TCRalphabeta/CD19-depleted stem cell transplant. The receptor's source is a boy in the first two years of life who had a stem cell transplant for Wiskott-Aldrich syndrome, so the T cells may come from the graft donor. CDR3 in amino acids: CASSFAIGGGRWELFF. CDR3 DNA sequence: TGTGCCAGCAGTTTCGCCATAGGAGGCGGGAGATGGGAGCTGTTTTTT.